Listed below are T cell receptor beta chains from one sample, sequenced in a study of T cells in tuberculosis. The protocol was immunoSEQ multiplex PCR, while the TCRdb copy is restricted to in-frame clones and leaves out a portion. The sample shows approximately 30,000 clones, around 92% of them seen only once. Sequenced material: PBMCs. These receptors came from a donor aged 5-35 years with latent tuberculosis or without tuberculosis infection. Some clones in this sample may be carry-over from other donors' samples. Each CDR3 is given without its conserved first and last residue. Fields, in order: J gene, clone size, V gene, D gene, CDR3 protein. D genes are given only for firm matches. The listing skips clone size in some rows; elsewhere it reads once, few, many or a size class.

TRBJ2-7 - TRBV4-1 - ASSQVSGLLYEQY
TRBJ2-7 - TRBV5-1 - ASSLEQMNYEQY
TRBJ2-1 - TRBV19 TRBD2 ASMGTSGSYNEQF
TRBJ1-1 - TRBV7-9 - ASSHRRENTEAF
TRBJ2-1 - TRBV9 - ASSVVGDSYNEQF
TRBJ2-3 - TRBV7-7 TRBD2 ASSSGRLAGYTDTQY
TRBJ1-2 - TRBV7-9 - ASSGGLKVDYGYT
TRBJ1-1 - TRBV13 - ASSLELLVNTEAF
TRBJ1-5 - TRBV6-1 - ASSDTGGGQPQH
TRBJ2-2 - TRBV21-1 - ASTPGQGYTGELF
TRBJ2-3 - TRBV6-1 - ASSEFGATQY
TRBJ2-7 - TRBV6-5 TRBD2 ASSLGTSGGYEQY
TRBJ1-5 once TRBV2 - ASSGAYATSDQPQH
TRBJ2-1 once TRBV13 - ASTVAPYNEQF
TRBJ1-2 - TRBV28 TRBD1 ASSLGGSLGYT
TRBJ1-1 - TRBV4-1 TRBD1 ASSQGPGTGDSSGDTEAF
TRBJ2-3 - TRBV19 TRBD2 ASSITSGGPTDTQY
TRBJ1-1 - TRBV7-9 - ASSLAGANTEAF
TRBJ1-2 - TRBV30 TRBD1 ASPRQGGNYGYT
TRBJ1-3 - TRBV6-5 - ASREVGGNTIY
TRBJ1-2 - TRBV4-1 - ASSQFSRGKDYGYT
TRBJ2-7 - TRBV5-1 TRBD1 ASSWGSRGPDEQY
TRBJ2-1 - TRBV11-2 TRBD2 ASSSATSSGTAEQF
TRBJ1-3 - TRBV4-2 TRBD1 ASSQEGQGAGNTIY
TRBJ2-1 - TRBV28 TRBD2 ASSHPRTRINEQF
TRBJ2-4 - TRBV10-3 - AISESRSSGAKNIQY
TRBJ1-4 - TRBV7-8 TRBD1 ASSPAPGTGEKLF
TRBJ1-1 - TRBV4-1 TRBD1 ASSPGQGDTEAF
TRBJ1-6 - TRBV25-1 - ASSEPTGRADNSPLH
TRBJ2-7 - TRBV28 - ASGRGFREQY
TRBJ1-5 - TRBV1 - TSSREEGTGNQPQH
TRBJ1-2 - TRBV6-5 TRBD1 ASSRGQGSYGYT
TRBJ2-7 - TRBV6-6 - ASSSGQTPLEQY
TRBJ2-7 - TRBV5-6 - ASSLGTEYEQY
TRBJ2-3 - TRBV28 - ASSRPLAGTDTQY